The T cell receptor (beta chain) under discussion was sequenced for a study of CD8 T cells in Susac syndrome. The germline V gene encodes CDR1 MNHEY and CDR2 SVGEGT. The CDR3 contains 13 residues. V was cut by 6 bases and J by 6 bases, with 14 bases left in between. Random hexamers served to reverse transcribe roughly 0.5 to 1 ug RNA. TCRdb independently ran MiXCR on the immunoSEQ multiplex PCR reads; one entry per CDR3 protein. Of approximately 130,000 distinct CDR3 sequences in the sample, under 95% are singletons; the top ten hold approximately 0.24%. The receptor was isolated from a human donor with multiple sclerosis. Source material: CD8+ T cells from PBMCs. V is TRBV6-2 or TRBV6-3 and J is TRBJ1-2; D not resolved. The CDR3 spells CASRVLKKDGYTF. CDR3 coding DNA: TGTGCCAGCAGGGTTCTTAAGAAGGATGGCTACACCTTC.